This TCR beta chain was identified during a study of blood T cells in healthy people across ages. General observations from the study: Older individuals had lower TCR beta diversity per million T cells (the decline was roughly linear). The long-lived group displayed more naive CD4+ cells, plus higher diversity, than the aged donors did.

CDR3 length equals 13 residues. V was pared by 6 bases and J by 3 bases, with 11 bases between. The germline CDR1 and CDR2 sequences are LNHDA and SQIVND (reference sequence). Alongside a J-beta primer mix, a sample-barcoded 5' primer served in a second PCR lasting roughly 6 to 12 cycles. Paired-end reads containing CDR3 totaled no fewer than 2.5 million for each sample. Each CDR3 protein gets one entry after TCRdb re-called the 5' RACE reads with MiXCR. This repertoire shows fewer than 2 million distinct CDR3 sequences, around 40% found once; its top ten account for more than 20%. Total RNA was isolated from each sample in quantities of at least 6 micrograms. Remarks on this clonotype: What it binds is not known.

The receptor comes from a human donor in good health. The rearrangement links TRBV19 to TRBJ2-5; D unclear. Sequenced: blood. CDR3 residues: CASSYDEEETQYF. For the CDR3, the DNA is TGTGCCAGTAGCTACGATGAGGAAGAGACCCAGTACTTC.